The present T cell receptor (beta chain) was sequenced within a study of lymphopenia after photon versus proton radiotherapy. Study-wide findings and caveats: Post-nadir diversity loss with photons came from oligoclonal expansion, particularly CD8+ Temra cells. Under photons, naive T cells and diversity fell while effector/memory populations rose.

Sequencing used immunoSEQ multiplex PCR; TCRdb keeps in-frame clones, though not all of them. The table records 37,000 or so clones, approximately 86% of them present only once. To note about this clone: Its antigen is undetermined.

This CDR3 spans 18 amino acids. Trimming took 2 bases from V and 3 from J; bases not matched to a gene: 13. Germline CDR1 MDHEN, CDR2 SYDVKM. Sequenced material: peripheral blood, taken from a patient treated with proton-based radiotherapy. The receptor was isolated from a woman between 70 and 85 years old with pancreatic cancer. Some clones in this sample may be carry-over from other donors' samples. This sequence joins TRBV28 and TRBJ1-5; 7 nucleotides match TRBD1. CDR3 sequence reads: CASSLVGGEILDNQPQHF. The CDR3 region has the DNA TGTGCCAGCAGTTTAGTAGGGGGCGAAATTTTAGACAATCAGCCCCAGCATTTT.